This TCR beta chain was sequenced in a study of cytomegalovirus exposure and HLA in healthy donors. Regarding the study as a whole: Despite most TCR sequences being rare, some public TCRs occurred in many donors.

Method: immunoSEQ multiplex PCR; TCRdb's copy keeps in-frame clones and lacks some. The sample records 330,000 or so clones, about nine tenths being singletons. The study drew the donors from its approximately 110-subject validation cohort, separate from the approximately 700-subject first cohort. Germline V CDR1 and CDR2: MNHNY, SVGAGI (reference sequence). This CDR3 contains 13 residues. Trimming cost V 6 bases and J 3 bases, with 12 bases left between them. Remarks on this clone: Antigen: not known.

This receptor was obtained from a woman aged 18-29 years in good health and CMV-seronegative. The specimen sequenced was PBMCs. The rearrangement joins TRBV6-6 to TRBJ2-7; D unclear. CDR3 nucleotides: TGTGCCAGCAGGGCAGGTCAGGTCTACGAGCAGTACTTC. Protein product: CASRAGQVYEQYF.